This TCR beta chain derives from a study of T-cell reconstitution after alpha-beta-depleted transplantation in children. The TCRbeta library was prepared with unique molecular identifiers. One entry per CDR3 protein results from TCRdb running MiXCR on the PCR reads. The sample lists some 500,000 distinct CDR3 sequences, roughly 18% occurring once. Germline CDR1 reads MNHEY; CDR2 reads SVGAGI. V lost 3 bases to trimming and J lost 4 bases; unmatched junction nucleotides: 8. The CDR3 is 15 amino acids. This chain links TRBV6-5 with TRBJ1-1; 7 nucleotides agree with TRBD1. The sequence was collected from a human donor who donated a stem cell graft to a child with acute lymphoblastic leukemia. This sample comprised PBMCs from the stem cell graft donor, obtained from the stem cell graft. The CDR3 bases are TGTGCCAGCAGTTATGGACAGGCTGGAGGCACTGAAGCTTTCTTT. It codes for CASSYGQAGGTEAFF.